This T cell receptor beta chain was documented in a study of Ad26.COV2.S vaccination and SARS-CoV-2 variants. Study at large: Donor got 5x10^10 or 1x10^11 viral particles of Ad26.COV2.S.

Comment on this clone: Its target is not known.

Clones were sequenced by immunoSEQ multiplex PCR, and TCRdb holds only the in-frame ones, with some missing. The table includes some 480,000 clones, around 90% detected once. Sample treatment: some 20 received Ad26.COV2.S at low or high dose, single or two shots; roughly five received placebo; per-sample allocation not given. Sampling was performed 63 days after the first vaccine or placebo injection. The germline gives CDR1 KGHSH, CDR2 LQKENI. The ends lost 4 bases at V and 0 bases at J; junction bases unmatched: 7. The CDR3 length is 16 residues. The study, taken as a whole, reports: Vaccine recipients surpassed placebo recipients in spike-specific TCR breadth.

The rearrangement links TRBV18 to TRBJ2-3; 7 nucleotides match TRBD2. This clonotype originated in a person aged 18-60 years who received the Ad26.COV2.S COVID-19 vaccine or a placebo. The starting material was peripheral blood, obtained in a trial of Ad26.COV2.S vaccine versus placebo. CDR3 region: CASSLRSGASTDTQYF. In DNA form, the CDR3 reads TGTGCCAGCTCACTCCGGAGCGGGGCTAGCACAGATACGCAGTATTTT.